This TCR beta chain was sequenced for a study of cytomegalovirus exposure and HLA in healthy donors. About the research overall: The Caucasian-associated ancestry cluster contained about four fifths of the 300 to 450 genotyped donors. Overall study findings and caveats: In a later analysis, most CMV-associated TCR beta chains appeared HLA-restricted. High sensitivity and specificity were reportedly achieved when the classifier diagnosed cytomegalovirus status.

PCR used 60 Vbeta primers and 13 Jbeta primers. The protocol was immunoSEQ multiplex PCR, while the TCRdb copy is restricted to in-frame clones and leaves out a portion. The repertoire has 70,000 to 95,000 clones, about four fifths of them found once; the top ten carry around 5.2%. In regard to this clone: Antigen specificity is unknown.

Germline CDR1 MDHEN, CDR2 SYDVKM. This CDR3 spans 12 amino acids. Trimming shortened V by 1 base and J by 4 bases, and 3 bases separated the two germline ends. The chain employs TRBV28 and TRBJ2-3; D gene uncertain. This TCR was recovered from a woman between 18 and 30 years old in good health and CMV-seropositive. Source material: PBMCs. The CDR3 spells CASSLFSDTQYF. DNA for the CDR3: TGTGCCAGCAGTTTATTCTCAGATACGCAGTATTTT.